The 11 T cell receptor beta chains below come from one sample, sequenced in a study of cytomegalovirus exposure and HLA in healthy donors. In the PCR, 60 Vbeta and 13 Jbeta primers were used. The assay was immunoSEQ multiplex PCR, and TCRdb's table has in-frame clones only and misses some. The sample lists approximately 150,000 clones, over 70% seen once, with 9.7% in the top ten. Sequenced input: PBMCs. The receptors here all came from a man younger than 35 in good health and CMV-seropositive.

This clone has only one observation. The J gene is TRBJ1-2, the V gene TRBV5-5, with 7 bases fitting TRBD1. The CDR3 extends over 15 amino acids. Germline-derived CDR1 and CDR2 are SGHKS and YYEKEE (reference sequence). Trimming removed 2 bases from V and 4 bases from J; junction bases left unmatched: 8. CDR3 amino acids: CASSLSGRGVYGYTF. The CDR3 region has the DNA TGTGCCAGCAGCTTAAGTGGCAGGGGGGTCTATGGCTACACCTTC.

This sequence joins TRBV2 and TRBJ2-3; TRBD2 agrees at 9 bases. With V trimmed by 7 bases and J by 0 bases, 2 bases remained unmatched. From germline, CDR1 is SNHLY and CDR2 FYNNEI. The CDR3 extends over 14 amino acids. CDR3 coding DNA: TGTGCCAGCACCCTAGCGGGGAGCACAGATACGCAGTATTTT. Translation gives CASTLAGSTDTQYF.

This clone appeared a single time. CDR3 protein: CAIRQDYNSPLHF. As DNA, the CDR3 is TGTGCCATCAGACAGGACTATAATTCACCCCTCCACTTT. V gene TRBV2 combines with J gene TRBJ1-6, with a weak D call TRBD1 (6 bases). V was cut by 10 bases and J by 3 bases, with 10 bases left in between. The germline V gene encodes CDR1 SNHLY and CDR2 FYNNEI. The CDR3 consists of 13 residues.

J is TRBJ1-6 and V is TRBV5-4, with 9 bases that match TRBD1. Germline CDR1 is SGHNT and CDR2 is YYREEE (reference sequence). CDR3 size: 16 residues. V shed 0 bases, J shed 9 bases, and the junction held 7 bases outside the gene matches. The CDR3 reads CASSLAGGQGGSPLHF. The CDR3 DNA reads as TGTGCCAGCAGCTTGGCAGGGGGACAGGGAGGTTCACCCCTCCACTTT.

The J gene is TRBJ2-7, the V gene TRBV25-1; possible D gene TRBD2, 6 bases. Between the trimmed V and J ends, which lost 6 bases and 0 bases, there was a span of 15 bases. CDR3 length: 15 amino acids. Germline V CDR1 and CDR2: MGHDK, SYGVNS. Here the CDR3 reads CASRGSSVSSYEQYF. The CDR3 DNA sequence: TGTGCCAGCAGGGGATCTAGCGTAAGCTCCTACGAGCAGTACTTC.

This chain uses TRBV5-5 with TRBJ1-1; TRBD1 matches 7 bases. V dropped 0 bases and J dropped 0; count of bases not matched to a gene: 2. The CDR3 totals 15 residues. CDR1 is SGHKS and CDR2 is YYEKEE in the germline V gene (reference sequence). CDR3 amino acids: CASSLAQGLNTEAFF. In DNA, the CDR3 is TGTGCCAGCAGCTTGGCACAGGGGTTGAACACTGAAGCTTTCTTT.

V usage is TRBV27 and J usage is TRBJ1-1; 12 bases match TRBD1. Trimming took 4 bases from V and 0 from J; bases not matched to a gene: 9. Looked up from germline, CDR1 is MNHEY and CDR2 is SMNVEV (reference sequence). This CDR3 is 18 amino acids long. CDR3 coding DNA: TGTGCCAGCAGTTCTTCCGGGACAGGGGGCGCGCTGAACACTGAAGCTTTCTTT. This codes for CASSSSGTGGALNTEAFF.

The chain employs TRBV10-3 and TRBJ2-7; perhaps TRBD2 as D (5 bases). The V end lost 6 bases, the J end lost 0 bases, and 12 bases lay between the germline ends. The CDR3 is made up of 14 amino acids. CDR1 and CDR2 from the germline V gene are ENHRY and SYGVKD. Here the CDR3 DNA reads TGTGCCATCAGCACGGTCGGGGACTCCTACGAGCAGTACTTC. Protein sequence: CAISTVGDSYEQYF.

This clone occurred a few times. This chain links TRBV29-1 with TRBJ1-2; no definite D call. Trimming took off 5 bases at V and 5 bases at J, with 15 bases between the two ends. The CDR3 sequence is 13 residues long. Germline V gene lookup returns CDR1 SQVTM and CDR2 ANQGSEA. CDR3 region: CSVLIWAEYGYTF. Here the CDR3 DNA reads TGCAGCGTTTTGATATGGGCAGAATATGGCTACACCTTC.

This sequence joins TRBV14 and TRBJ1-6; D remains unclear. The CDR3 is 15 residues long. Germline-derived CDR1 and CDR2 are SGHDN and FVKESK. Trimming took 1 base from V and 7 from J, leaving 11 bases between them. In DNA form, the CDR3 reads TGTGCCAGCAGCCAAGTAGGAGGGTACAATTCACCCCTCCACTTT. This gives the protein CASSQVGGYNSPLHF. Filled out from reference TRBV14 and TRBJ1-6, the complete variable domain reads EAGVTQFPSHSVIEKGQTVTLRCDPISGHDNLYWYRRVMGKEIKFLLHFVKESKQDESGMPNNRFLAERTGGTYSTLKVQPAELEDSGVYFCASSQVGGYNSPLHFGNGTRLTVT.

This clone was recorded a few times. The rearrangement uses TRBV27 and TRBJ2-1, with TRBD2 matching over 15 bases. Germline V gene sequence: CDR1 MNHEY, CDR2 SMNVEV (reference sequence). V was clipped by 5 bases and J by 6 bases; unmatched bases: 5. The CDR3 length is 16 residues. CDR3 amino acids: CASSPRTSGRGNEQFF. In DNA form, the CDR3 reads TGTGCCAGCAGTCCCCGGACTAGCGGGAGGGGCAATGAGCAGTTCTTC.